This T cell receptor beta chain is drawn from a study of identical twins' blood T cells. TCRdb re-called the 5' RACE reads through MiXCR, storing one row per CDR3 protein. The table has around 380,000 distinct CDR3 sequences, approximately 30% seen once. This clonotype was counted between two and nine times. Its antigen is not known. Whole-study results and caveats: Environmental influences on twin similarity could not be excluded.

Trimming cost V 5 bases and J 7 bases, with 14 bases left between them. Germline values: CDR1 MNHEY, CDR2 SVGAGI. The CDR3 contains 13 residues. The chain employs TRBV6-5 and TRBJ1-1; D remains ambiguous. The TCR originated in a woman aged 18-55 years in good health. Sequenced sample: PBMCs. The CDR3 spells CASSKARGSEAFF. The CDR3, as DNA: TGTGCCAGCAGTAAGGCCCGGGGTAGTGAAGCTTTCTTT.